These 5 T cell receptor beta chains originate from one sample sequenced in a study of CD8 T cells in ankylosing spondylitis. TCRdb used MiXCR to reprocess the 5' RACE reads, holding one entry per CDR3 protein. The sample holds under 200,000 distinct CDR3 sequences; roughly 10% are singletons and the top ten take less than 15%. The sample consisted of blood, either unsorted or a sorted T cell fraction (not recorded which). Source of these receptors: a female donor with ankylosing spondylitis or in good health (not recorded which).

The chain is built from TRBV25-1 and TRBJ1-2; weak D call: TRBD1 (5 bases). V lost 2 bases and J lost 8, with 6 bases in between. The CDR3 covers 11 residues. Germline V gene data show CDR1 as MGHDK and CDR2 as SYGVNS. The CDR3 here is CASSEGGGYTF. CDR3 DNA sequence: TGTGCCAGCAGTGAAGGGGGGGGCTACACCTTC.

Details on this clonotype: One junction end disagrees with the germline gene, perhaps due to a read error. The gene calls are TRBV4-3 and TRBJ2-7, with a possible D match to TRBD2 (6 bases). The germline V gene encodes CDR1 LGHNA and CDR2 YSLEER. This CDR3 contains 16 residues. The DNA for the CDR3 is TGCTCCAGCAGCCAAGCGGGTCCGCGGGCAGCCTACGAGCAGTACTTC. Amino acid sequence: CSSSQAGPRAAYEQYF.

This clonotype appeared a few times. The CDR3 coding sequence is TGTGCCTCAACTTTGAACAGTGGAGGTTACGAGCAGTACTTC. Translation gives CASTLNSGGYEQYF. V gene TRBV30 combines with J gene TRBJ2-7; D may be TRBD2 (5 bases). Per germline, CDR1 GTSNPN and CDR2 SVGIG (reference sequence). Trimming stripped 7 bases from V and 4 bases from J, with 20 bases between. CDR3 size: 14 residues.

The chain uses TRBV19 and TRBJ2-2; 10 bases match TRBD2. V lost 6 bases to trimming and J lost 6 bases; unmatched junction nucleotides: 7. CDR1 is LNHDA, CDR2 SQIVND, per germline (reference sequence). The CDR3 has 15 residues. This CDR3 reads CASSANSGRAGELFF. CDR3 sequence (DNA): TGTGCCAGTAGCGCAAACAGCGGGAGGGCCGGGGAGCTGTTTTTT.

This clonotype was seen at least ten times. The J gene is TRBJ2-5, the V gene TRBV10-3; D might be TRBD2 (5 bases). The ends were cut back, 5 bases at V and 3 bases at J, with 10 bases in the middle. CDR1 and CDR2 from the germline V gene are ENHRY and SYGVKD. CDR3 length: 13 amino acids. CDR3 nucleotide sequence: TGTGCCATCAGTCCGGACTCGAAAGAGACCCAGTACTTC. This sequence encodes CAISPDSKETQYF.